This TCR beta chain was recovered during a study of blood T cell repertoires in COVID-19. Study at large: Acute-phase and convalescent COVID-19 samples originated in the United States, Italy and Spain. PBMCs, B-cell-depleted T cells, or T cells provided the cDNA or gDNA that made up the material.

Original handling: Reference gene primer amplification gave estimated nucleated cell counts. Repertoires were generated with immunoSEQ multiplex PCR, while TCRdb's copy carries only in-frame clones and drops some. Clone size and V and J calls were adopted from that table, with D and trimming inferred from the DNA. The repertoire holds under 250,000 clones, with around three quarters as singletons. The germline V gene has CDR1 SEHNR and CDR2 FQNEAQ (reference sequence). Trimming removed 6 bases at V and 3 bases at J, with 15 bases between. The CDR3 loop spans 14 amino acids. The receptor comes from an older woman with acute or convalescent COVID-19. Sequencing was carried out using peripheral blood. The gene calls are TRBV7-9 and TRBJ2-7, with a weak D call TRBD2 (6 bases). CDR3 loop: CASSLTGTGYEQYF. The CDR3 nucleotides read TGTGCCAGCAGTCTCACCGGGACTGGCTACGAGCAGTACTTC.